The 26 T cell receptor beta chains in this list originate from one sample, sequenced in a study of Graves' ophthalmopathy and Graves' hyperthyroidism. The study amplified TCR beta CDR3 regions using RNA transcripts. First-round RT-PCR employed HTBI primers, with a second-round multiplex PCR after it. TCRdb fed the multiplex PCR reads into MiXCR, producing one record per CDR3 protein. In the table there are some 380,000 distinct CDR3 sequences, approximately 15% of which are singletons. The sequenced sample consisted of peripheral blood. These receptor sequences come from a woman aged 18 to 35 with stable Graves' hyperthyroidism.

CDR3 residues: CASSSHDEQYF. In DNA, the CDR3 is TGTGCCAGCAGTTCGCACGACGAGCAGTACTTC. This chain connects TRBV6-5 to TRBJ2-7; no clear D. The length of the CDR3 is 11 residues. Deletions cut 4 bases from V and 5 bases from J, with 6 bases between. Looked up from germline, CDR1 is MNHEY and CDR2 is SVGAGI.

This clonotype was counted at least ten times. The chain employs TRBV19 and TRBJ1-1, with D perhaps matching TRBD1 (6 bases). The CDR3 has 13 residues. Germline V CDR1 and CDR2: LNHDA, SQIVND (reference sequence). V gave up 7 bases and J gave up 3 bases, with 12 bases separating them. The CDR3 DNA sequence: TGTGCCAGTACCCCGGACAGCTACACTGAAGCTTTCTTT. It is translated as CASTPDSYTEAFF.

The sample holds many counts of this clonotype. This CDR3 reads CASSTRPGGTGFNQPQHF. CDR3 bases: TGTGCCAGTAGTACCCGCCCTGGGGGGACTGGGTTCAATCAGCCCCAGCATTTT. The chain uses TRBV19 and TRBJ1-5, with TRBD1 as a possible D gene (5 bases). The germline V gene encodes CDR1 LNHDA and CDR2 SQIVND (reference sequence). Trimming pared 4 bases from V and 3 bases from J, leaving 22 bases between. The length of the CDR3 is 18 residues.

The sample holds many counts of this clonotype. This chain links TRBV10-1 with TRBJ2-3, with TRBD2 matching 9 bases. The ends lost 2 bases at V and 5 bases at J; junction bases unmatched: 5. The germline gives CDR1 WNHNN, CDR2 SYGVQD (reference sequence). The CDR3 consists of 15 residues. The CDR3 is CASSEVAGERDTQYF. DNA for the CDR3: TGCGCCAGCAGTGAGGTAGCGGGGGAACGAGATACGCAGTATTTT.

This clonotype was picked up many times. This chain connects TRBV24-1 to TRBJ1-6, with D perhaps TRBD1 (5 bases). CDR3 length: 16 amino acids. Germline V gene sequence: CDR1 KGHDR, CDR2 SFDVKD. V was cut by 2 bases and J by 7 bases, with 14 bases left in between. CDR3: CATSDSSGPENSPLHF. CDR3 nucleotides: TGTGCCACCAGTGATTCCTCGGGGCCGGAGAATTCACCCCTCCACTTT.

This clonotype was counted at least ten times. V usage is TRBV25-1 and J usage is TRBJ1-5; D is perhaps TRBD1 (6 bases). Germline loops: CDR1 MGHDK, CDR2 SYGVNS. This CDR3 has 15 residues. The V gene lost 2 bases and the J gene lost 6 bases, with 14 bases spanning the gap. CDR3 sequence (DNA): TGTGCCAGCAGTGAAGGGGCAGGGGTAGGTCAGCCCCAGCATTTT. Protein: CASSEGAGVGQPQHF.

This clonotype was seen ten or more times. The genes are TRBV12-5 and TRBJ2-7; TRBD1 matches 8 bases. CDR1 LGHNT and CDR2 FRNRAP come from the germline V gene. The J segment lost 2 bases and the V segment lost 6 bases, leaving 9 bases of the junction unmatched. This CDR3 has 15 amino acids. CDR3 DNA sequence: TGTGCTAGTGGATCCTCCGGGACAGGTGCCTACGAGCAGTACTTC. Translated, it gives CASGSSGTGAYEQYF.

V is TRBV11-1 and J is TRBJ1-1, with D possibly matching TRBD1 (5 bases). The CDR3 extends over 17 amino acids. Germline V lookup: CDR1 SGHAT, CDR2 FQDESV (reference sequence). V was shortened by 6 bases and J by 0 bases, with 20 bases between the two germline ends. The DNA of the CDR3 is TGTGCCAGCAGATCCCGGGACCCCTCAACGATGAACACTGAAGCTTTCTTT. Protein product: CASRSRDPSTMNTEAFF. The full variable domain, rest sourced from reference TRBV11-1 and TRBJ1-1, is EAEVAQSPRYKITEKSQAVAFWCDPISGHATLYWYRQILGQGPELLVQFQDESVVDDSQLPKDRFSAERLKGVDSTLKIQPAELGDSAMYLCASRSRDPSTMNTEAFFGQGTRLTVV.

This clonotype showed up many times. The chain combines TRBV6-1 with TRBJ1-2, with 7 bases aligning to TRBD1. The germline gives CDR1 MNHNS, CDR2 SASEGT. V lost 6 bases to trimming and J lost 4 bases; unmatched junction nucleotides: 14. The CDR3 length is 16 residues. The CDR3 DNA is TGTGCCAGCAGGCCTACAGGGGCGCAGCCCCTCTATGGCTACACCTTC. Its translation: CASRPTGAQPLYGYTF.

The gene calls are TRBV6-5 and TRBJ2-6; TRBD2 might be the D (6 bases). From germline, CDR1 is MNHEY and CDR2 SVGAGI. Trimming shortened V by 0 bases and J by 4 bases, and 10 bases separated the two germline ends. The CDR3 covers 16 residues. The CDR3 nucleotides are TGTGCCAGCAGTTACTCCCCGGGGGACGGGGCCAACGTCCTGACTTTC. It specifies CASSYSPGDGANVLTF.

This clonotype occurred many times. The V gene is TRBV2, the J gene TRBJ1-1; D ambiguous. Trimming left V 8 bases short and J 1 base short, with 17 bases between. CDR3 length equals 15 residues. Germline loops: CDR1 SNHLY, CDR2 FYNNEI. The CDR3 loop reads CASPGRVLKNTEAFF. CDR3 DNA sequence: TGTGCCAGCCCTGGGAGGGTTTTGAAGAACACTGAAGCTTTCTTT.

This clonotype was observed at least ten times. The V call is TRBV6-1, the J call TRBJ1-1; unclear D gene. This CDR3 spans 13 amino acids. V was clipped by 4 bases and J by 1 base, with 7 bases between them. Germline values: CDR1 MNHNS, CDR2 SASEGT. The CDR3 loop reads CASSVRRNTEAFF. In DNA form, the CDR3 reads TGTGCCAGCAGTGTCAGGCGGAACACTGAAGCTTTCTTT.

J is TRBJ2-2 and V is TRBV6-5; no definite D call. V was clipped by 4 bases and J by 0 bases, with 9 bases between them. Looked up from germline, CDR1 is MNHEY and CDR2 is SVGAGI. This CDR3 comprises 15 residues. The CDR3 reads CASSSRMTNTGELFF. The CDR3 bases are TGTGCCAGCAGTTCCCGTATGACGAACACCGGGGAGCTGTTTTTT.

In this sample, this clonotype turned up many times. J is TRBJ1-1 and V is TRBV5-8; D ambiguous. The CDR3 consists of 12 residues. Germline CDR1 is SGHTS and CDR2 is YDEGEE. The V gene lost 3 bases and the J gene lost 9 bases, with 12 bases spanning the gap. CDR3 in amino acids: CASSYGPRQAFF. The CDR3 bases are TGTGCCAGCAGCTACGGGCCGCGTCAAGCTTTCTTT.

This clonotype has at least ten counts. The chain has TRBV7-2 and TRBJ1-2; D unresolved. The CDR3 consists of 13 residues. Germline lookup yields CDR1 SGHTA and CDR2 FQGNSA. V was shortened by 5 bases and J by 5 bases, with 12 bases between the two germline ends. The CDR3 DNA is TGTGCCAGCAGCCTAGTGGACTGGTATGGCTACACCTTC. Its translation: CASSLVDWYGYTF.

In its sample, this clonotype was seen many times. The CDR3 sequence is CASSPDRGLGSPLHF. The CDR3 nucleotides are TGTGCCAGCAGTCCCGACCGAGGCTTGGGTTCACCCCTCCACTTT. This sequence joins TRBV27 and TRBJ1-6; D gene ambiguous. Germline lookup yields CDR1 MNHEY and CDR2 SMNVEV (reference sequence). The CDR3 is 15 residues long. V dropped 5 bases and J dropped 9 bases, with 17 bases sitting between them.

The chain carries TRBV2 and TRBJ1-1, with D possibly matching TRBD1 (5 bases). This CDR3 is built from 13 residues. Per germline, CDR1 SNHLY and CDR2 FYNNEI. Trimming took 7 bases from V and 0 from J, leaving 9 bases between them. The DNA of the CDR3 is TGTGCCAGCAAGGTAGGGGTGAACACTGAAGCTTTCTTT. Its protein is CASKVGVNTEAFF.

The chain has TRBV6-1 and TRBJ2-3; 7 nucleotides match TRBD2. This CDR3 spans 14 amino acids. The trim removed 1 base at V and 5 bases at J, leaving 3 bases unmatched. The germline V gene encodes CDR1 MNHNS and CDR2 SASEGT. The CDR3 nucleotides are TGTGCCAGCAGTGAAGGTGGGACTATAGATACGCAGTATTTT. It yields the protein CASSEGGTIDTQYF.

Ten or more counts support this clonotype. CDR3: CASTGSYNSPLHF. The CDR3 DNA sequence: TGTGCCAGCACAGGGTCGTATAATTCACCCCTCCACTTT. The chain combines TRBV27 with TRBJ1-6, with D possibly TRBD1 on 5 matching bases. This CDR3 spans 13 amino acids. Trimming cost V 7 bases and J 4 bases, with 8 bases left between them. Germline CDR1 is MNHEY and CDR2 is SMNVEV (reference sequence).

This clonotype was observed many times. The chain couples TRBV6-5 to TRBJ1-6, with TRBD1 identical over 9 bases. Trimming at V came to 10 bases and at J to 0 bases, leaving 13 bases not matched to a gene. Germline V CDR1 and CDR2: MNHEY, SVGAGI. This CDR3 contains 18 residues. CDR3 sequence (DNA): TGTGCCACCCGGGACAGGGACCTACCGAGCTCCTATAATTCACCCCTCCACTTT. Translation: CATRDRDLPSSYNSPLHF.

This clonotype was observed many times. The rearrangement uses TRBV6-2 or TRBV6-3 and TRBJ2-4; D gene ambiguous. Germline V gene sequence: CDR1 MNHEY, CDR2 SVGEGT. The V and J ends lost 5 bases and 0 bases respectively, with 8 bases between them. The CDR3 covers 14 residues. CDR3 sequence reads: CASSPDPAKNIQYF. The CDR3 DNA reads TGTGCCAGCAGTCCAGATCCAGCCAAAAACATTCAGTACTTC.

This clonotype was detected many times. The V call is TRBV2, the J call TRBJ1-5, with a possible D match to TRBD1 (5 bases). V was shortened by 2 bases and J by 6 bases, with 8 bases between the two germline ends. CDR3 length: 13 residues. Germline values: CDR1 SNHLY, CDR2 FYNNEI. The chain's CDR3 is CASSETRGQPQHF. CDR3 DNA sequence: TGTGCCAGCAGTGAAACTAGGGGTCAGCCCCAGCATTTT.

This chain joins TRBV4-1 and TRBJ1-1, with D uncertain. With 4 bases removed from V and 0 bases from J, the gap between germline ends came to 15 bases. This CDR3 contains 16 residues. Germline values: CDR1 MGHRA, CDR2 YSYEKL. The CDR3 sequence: CASSPVGRSMNTEAFF. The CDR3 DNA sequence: TGCGCCAGCAGCCCGGTGGGCCGCTCTATGAACACTGAAGCTTTCTTT.

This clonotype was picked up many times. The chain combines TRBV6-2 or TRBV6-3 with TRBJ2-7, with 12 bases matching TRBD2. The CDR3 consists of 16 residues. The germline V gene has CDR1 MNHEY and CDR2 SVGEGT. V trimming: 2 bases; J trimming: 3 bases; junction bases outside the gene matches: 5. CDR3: CASSYDLAGGIYEQYF. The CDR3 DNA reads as TGTGCCAGCAGTTACGATCTAGCGGGGGGGATCTACGAGCAGTACTTC.

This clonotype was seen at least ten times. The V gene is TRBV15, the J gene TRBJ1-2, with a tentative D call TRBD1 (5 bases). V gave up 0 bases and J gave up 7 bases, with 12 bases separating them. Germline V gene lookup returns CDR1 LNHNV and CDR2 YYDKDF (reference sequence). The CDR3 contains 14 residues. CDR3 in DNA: TGTGCCACCAGCAGAGATCAAGGGGTTGGTGGCTACACCTTC. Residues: CATSRDQGVGGYTF.

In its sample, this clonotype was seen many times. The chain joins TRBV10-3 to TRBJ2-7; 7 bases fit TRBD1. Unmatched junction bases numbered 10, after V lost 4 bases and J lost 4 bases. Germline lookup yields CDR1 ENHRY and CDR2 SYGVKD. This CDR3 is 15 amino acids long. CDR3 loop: CAISALSGQLYEQYF. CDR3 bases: TGTGCCATCAGTGCCCTTTCGGGACAGTTGTACGAGCAGTACTTC.